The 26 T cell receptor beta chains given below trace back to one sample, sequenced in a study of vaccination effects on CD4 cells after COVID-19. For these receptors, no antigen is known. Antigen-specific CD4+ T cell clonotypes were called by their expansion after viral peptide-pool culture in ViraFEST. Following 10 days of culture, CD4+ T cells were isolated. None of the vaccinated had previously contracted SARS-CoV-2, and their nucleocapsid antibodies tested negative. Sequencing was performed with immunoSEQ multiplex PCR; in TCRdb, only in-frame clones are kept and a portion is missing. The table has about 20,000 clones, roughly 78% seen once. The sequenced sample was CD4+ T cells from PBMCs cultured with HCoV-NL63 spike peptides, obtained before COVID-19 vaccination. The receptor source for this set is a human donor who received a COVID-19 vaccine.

CDR3 DNA: TGCGCCAGCAGCCAGGCGGACCGCCGCAATCAGCCCCAGCATTTT. This codes for CASSQADRRNQPQHF. The chain recombines TRBV4-1 with TRBJ1-5; D uncertain. V lost 3 bases and J 2 bases, leaving 11 bases between the germline ends. The CDR3 is 15 amino acids. Germline CDR1 and CDR2: MGHRA and YSYEKL.

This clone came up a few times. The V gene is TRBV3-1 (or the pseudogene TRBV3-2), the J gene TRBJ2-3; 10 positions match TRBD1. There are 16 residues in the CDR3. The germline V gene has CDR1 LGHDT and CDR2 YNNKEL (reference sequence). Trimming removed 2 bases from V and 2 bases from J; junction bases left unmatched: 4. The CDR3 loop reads CASSQRDRGITDTQYF. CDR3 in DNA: TGTGCCAGCAGCCAAAGGGACAGGGGAATCACAGATACGCAGTATTTT.

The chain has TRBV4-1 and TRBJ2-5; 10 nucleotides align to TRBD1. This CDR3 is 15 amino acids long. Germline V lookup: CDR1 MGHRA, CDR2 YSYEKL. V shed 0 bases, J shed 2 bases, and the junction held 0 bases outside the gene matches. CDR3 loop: CASSQEDRGQETQYF. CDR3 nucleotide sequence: TGCGCCAGCAGCCAAGAGGACAGGGGGCAAGAGACCCAGTACTTC.

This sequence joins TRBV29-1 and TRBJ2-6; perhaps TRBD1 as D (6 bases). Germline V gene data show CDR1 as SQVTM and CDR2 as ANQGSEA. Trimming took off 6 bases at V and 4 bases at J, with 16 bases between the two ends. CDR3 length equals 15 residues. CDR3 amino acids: CSVSTNRAGANVLTF. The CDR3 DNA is TGCAGCGTCTCCACTAACAGGGCCGGGGCCAACGTCCTGACTTTC.

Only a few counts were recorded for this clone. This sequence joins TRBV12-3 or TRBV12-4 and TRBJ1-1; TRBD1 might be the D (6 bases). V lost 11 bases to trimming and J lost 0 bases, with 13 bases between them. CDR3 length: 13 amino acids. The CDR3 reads CASQGFMNTEAFF. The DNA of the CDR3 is TGTGCCTCCCAGGGGTTCATGAACACTGAAGCTTTCTTT.

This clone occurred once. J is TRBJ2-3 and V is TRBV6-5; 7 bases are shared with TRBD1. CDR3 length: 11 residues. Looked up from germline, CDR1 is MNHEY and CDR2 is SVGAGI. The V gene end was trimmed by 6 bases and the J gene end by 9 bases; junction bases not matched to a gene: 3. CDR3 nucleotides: TGTGCCAGCAGCAGGGACAGAACGCAGTATTTT. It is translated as CASSRDRTQYF.

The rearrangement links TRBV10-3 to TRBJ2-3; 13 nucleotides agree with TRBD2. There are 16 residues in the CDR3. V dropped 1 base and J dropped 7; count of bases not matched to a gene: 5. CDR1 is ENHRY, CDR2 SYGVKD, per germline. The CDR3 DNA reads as TGTGCCATCAGTGAGTTGACTAGCGGGGGGACAAATACGCAGTATTTT. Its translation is CAISELTSGGTNTQYF.

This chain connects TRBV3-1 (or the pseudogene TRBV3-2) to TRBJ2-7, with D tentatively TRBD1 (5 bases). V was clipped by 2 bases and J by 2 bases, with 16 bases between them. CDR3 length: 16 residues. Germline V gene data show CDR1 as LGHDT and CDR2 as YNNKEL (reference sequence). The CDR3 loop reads CASSQRVRTRTYEQYF. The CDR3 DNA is TGTGCCAGCAGCCAAAGGGTCAGGACAAGAACCTACGAGCAGTACTTC.

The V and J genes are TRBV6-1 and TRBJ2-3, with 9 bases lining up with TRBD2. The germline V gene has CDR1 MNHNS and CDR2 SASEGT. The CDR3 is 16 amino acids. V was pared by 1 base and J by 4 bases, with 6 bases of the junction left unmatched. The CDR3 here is CASSEVSGSFADTQYF. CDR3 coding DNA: TGTGCCAGCAGTGAAGTTAGCGGGAGTTTCGCAGATACGCAGTATTTT.

In DNA, the CDR3 is TGTGCCAGCTCACCGGTGGCAAAGACACACAGGGGTTCGGCCACTGAAGCTTTCTTT. Translation gives CASSPVAKTHRGSATEAFF. The chain employs TRBV18 and TRBJ1-1, with 7 positions matching TRBD1. The CDR3 is 19 amino acids. The V segment lost 3 bases and the J segment 4 bases; nucleotides outside the gene matches: 20. Per germline, CDR1 KGHSH and CDR2 LQKENI.

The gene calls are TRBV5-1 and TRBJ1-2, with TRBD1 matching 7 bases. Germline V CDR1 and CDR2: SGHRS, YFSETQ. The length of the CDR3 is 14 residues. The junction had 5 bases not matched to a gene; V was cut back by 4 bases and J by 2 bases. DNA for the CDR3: TGCGCCAGCAGCGTAGGACAGGCAAACTATGGCTACACCTTC. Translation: CASSVGQANYGYTF.

In DNA, the CDR3 is TGCAGCGTTGTTGGTCGGGGGCGCAGCTATGGCTACACCTTC. As protein: CSVVGRGRSYGYTF. J is TRBJ1-2 and V is TRBV29-1; D perhaps matches TRBD1 (6 bases). Per the germline V gene, CDR1 is SQVTM and CDR2 is ANQGSEA. CDR3 length equals 14 residues. Trimming removed 4 bases from V and 4 bases from J, with 16 bases in between. The variable domain in full, with the rest retrieved from reference TRBV29-1 and TRBJ1-2, is SAVISQKPSRDICQRGTSLTIQCQVDSQVTMMFWYRQQPGQSLTLIATANQGSEATYESGFVIDKFPISRPNLTFSTLTVSNMSPEDSSIYLCSVVGRGRSYGYTFGSGTRLTVV.

Here the CDR3 reads CASSLSAGTGAAYEQYF. The CDR3 coding sequence is TGTGCCAGCAGCTTAAGCGCCGGGACAGGGGCCGCCTACGAGCAGTACTTC. The chain recombines TRBV11-2 with TRBJ2-7; 10 nucleotides agree with TRBD1. Unmatched junction bases numbered 9, after V lost 2 bases and J lost 2 bases. Germline lookup yields CDR1 SGHAT and CDR2 FQNNGV. This CDR3 is 17 amino acids long.

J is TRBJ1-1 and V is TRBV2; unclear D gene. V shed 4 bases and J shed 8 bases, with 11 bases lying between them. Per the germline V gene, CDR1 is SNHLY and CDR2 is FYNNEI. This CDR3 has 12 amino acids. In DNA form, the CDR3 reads TGTGCCAGCAGTGCTCAGGCGTCAGAAGCTTTCTTT. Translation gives CASSAQASEAFF.

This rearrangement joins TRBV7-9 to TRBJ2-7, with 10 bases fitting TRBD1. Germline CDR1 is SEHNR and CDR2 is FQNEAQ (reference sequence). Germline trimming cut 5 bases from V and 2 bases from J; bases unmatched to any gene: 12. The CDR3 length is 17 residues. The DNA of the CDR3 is TGTGCCAGCAGCCCAATAGCCCGGGACAGGGGTACCTACGAGCAGTACTTC. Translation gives CASSPIARDRGTYEQYF.

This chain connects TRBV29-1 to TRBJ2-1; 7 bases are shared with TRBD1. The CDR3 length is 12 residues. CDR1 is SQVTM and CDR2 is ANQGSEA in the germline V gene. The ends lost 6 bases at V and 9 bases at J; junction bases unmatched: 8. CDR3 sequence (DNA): TGCAGCGTCGGAGAGGGGGCGGGTGAGCAGTTCTTC. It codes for CSVGEGAGEQFF.

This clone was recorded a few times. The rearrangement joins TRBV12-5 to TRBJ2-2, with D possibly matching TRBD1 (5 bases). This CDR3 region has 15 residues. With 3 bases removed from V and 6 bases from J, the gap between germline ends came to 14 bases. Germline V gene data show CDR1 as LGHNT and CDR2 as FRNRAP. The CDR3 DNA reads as TGTGCTAGTGGTTTCGAGGCAGGGTTGGCCGGGGAGCTGTTTTTT. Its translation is CASGFEAGLAGELFF.

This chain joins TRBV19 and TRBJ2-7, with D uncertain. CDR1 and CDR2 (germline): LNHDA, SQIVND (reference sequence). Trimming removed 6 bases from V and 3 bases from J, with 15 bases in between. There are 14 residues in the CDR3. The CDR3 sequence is CASSLRFRDYEQYF. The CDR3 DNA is TGTGCCAGTAGCCTACGGTTCAGAGACTACGAGCAGTACTTC. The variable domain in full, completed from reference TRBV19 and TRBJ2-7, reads DGGITQSPKYLFRKEGQNVTLSCEQNLNHDAMYWYRQDPGQGLRLIYYSQIVNDFQKGDIAEGYSVSREKKESFPLTVTSAQKNPTAFYLCASSLRFRDYEQYFGPGTRLTVT.

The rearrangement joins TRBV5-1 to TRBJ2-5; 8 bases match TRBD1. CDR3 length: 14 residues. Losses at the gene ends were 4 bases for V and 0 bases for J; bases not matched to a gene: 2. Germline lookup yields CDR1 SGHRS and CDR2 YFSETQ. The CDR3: CASSTTGDQETQYF. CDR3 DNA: TGCGCCAGCAGCACGACAGGGGACCAAGAGACCCAGTACTTC.

The CDR3 sequence: CASSTRLAAKNIQYF. DNA for the CDR3: TGTGCCAGCAGTACCAGACTAGCCGCCAAAAACATTCAGTACTTC. The chain carries TRBV6-5 and TRBJ2-4, with TRBD2 matching over 7 bases. V lost 5 bases, J lost 1 base, and 5 bases stayed unmatched. Looked up from germline, CDR1 is MNHEY and CDR2 is SVGAGI. CDR3 length: 15 residues.

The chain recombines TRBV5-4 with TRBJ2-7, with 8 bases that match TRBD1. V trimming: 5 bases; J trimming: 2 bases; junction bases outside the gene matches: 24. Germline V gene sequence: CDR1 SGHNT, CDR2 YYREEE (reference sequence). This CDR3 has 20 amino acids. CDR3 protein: CASRLSPERTGPGVTYEQYF. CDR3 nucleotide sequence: TGTGCCAGCAGACTTTCCCCCGAAAGGACAGGGCCCGGGGTCACCTACGAGCAGTACTTC.

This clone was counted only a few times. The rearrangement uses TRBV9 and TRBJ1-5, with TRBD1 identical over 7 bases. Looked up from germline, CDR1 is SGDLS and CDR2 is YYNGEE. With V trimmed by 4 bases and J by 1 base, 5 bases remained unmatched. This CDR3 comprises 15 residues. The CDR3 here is CASSIGTVSNQPQHF. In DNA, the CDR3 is TGTGCCAGCAGCATCGGGACAGTGAGCAATCAGCCCCAGCATTTT.

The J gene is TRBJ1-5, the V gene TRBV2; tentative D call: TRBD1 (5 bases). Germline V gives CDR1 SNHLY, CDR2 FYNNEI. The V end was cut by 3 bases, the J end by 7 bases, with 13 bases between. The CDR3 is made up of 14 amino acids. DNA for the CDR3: TGTGCCAGCAGTGAGGCGGGGGGAGGACAGCCCCAGCATTTT. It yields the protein CASSEAGGGQPQHF.

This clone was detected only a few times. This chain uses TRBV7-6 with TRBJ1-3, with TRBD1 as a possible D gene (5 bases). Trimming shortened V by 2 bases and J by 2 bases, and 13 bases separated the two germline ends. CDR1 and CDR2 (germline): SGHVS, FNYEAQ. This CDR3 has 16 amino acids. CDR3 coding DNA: TGTGCCAGCAGCTTAAACGCGGCGGGGGCTGGAAACACCATATATTTT. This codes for CASSLNAAGAGNTIYF.

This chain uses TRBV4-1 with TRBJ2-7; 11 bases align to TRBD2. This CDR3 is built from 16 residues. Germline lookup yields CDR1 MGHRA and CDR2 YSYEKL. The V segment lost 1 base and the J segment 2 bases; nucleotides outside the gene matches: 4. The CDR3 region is CASSQVPGLAAYEQYF. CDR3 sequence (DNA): TGCGCCAGCAGCCAAGTTCCGGGACTAGCGGCCTACGAGCAGTACTTC.

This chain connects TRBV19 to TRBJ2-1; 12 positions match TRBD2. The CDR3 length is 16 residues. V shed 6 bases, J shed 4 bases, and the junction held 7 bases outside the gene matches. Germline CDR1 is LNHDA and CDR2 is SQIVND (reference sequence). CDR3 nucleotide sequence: TGTGCCAGTAGCCGAAGGACTAGCGGGATATACAATGAGCAGTTCTTC. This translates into CASSRRTSGIYNEQFF.